These T cell receptor beta chains were read from a single sample in a study of blood T cell repertoires in COVID-19. Using immunoSEQ multiplex PCR, the repertoire was profiled, and TCRdb retains in-frame clones only, with some absent. The profile covers 220,000 or so clones, with about three quarters appearing a single time and 5.5% to 7% taken by the ten largest. The specimen sequenced was peripheral blood. These receptors all stem from a woman in her 70s with acute or convalescent COVID-19. Each CDR3 is given with its conserved first and last residue. The D gene is left open where the match is weak. Clone size, where shown, is once, few, many, or a class for clones that have expanded.

>TRBD1|TRBJ1-3|TRBV5-4|-|15
CASSVGQGAGNTIYF
TGTGCCAGCAGCGTGGGACAGGGGGCTGGAAACACCATATATTTT
>-|TRBJ2-5|TRBV5-1|-|13
CASSWDFQETQYF
TGCGCCAGCAGCTGGGACTTTCAAGAGACCCAGTACTTC
>-|TRBJ2-7|TRBV19|-|17
CASSLAPLRDSVSEQYF
TGTGCCAGTTCCCTGGCCCCCCTCCGGGACTCCGTATCCGAGCAGTACTTC
>-|TRBJ2-3|TRBV11-2|-|16
CASSLVAGLQTDTQYF
TGTGCCAGCAGCTTAGTCGCGGGACTCCAAACAGATACGCAGTATTTT
>TRBD2|TRBJ2-2|TRBV11-2|-|16
CASSLMGTKNTGELFF
TGTGCCAGCAGCTTAATGGGGACTAAGAACACCGGGGAGCTGTTTTTT
>TRBD1|TRBJ1-4|TRBV28|-|15
CASSLPTGGNEKLFF
TGTGCCAGCAGTCTTCCGACAGGGGGCAATGAAAAACTGTTTTTT
>TRBD1|TRBJ1-3|TRBV29-1|-|12
CSVGGQGNTIYF
TGCAGCGTAGGGGGACAGGGAAACACCATATATTTT
>-|TRBJ2-1|TRBV20-1|few|11
CSARLVHEQFF
TGCAGTGCTAGACTAGTCCATGAGCAGTTCTTC
>TRBD2|TRBJ2-1|TRBV5-1|-|17
CASSPGLALSSYNEQFF
TGCGCCAGCAGCCCGGGACTAGCGCTAAGCTCCTACAATGAGCAGTTCTTC
>TRBD1|TRBJ1-6|TRBV5-4|-|17
CASSLEQGAIFNSPLHF
TGTGCCAGCAGCCTCGAACAGGGGGCGATTTTTAATTCACCCCTCCACTTT
>TRBD1|TRBJ2-1|TRBV7-2|-|17
CASSSTGGRPSYNEQFF
TGTGCCAGCAGCTCAACAGGGGGGAGACCTTCCTACAATGAGCAGTTCTTC
>-|TRBJ1-5|TRBV10-1|-|15
CASSERGRSNQPQHF
TGCGCCAGCAGTGAAAGGGGCAGGAGCAATCAGCCCCAGCATTTT
>-|TRBJ2-1|TRBV5-1|once|16
CASSLALLVGSNEQFF
TGCGCCAGCAGCTTGGCCCTACTCGTTGGGAGCAATGAGCAGTTCTTC
>-|TRBJ1-1|TRBV7-9|-|15
CASSLNAGVNTEAFF
TGTGCCAGCAGCTTAAACGCCGGGGTGAACACTGAAGCTTTCTTT
>-|TRBJ1-1|TRBV5-5|-|15
CASSFAGTLNTEAFF
TGTGCCAGCAGCTTCGCCGGGACACTGAACACTGAAGCTTTCTTT
>-|TRBJ1-3|TRBV7-9|-|17
CASSLAGGQNLRNTIYF
TGTGCCAGCAGCTTAGCGGGAGGGCAGAACCTACGAAACACCATATATTTT
>TRBD1|TRBJ1-1|TRBV6-5|-|15
CASSGDRGRWTEAFF
TGTGCCAGCAGCGGAGACAGGGGGCGATGGACTGAAGCTTTCTTT
>-|TRBJ2-7|TRBV11-2|-|14
CASSLDLVSYEQYF
TGTGCCAGCAGCTTAGATCTAGTCTCCTACGAGCAGTACTTC
>TRBD1|TRBJ2-7|TRBV9|few|15
CASSPGQGIDGEQYF
TGTGCCAGCAGCCCGGGACAGGGGATAGACGGGGAGCAGTACTTC
>TRBD1|TRBJ2-3|TRBV3-1/TRBV3-2|-|14
CASSRGQGTDTQYF
TGTGCCAGCAGCCGCGGACAGGGCACAGATACGCAGTATTTT